These 3 T cell receptor beta chains were all obtained from the same sample, sequenced in a study of OX40 agonist ivuxolimab in advanced cancers. The method was the immunoSEQ multiplex PCR assay. TCRdb holds this immuneACCESS table with in-frame rearrangements only. Some clones are missing; in checked studies, unresolved V genes explain under half, and the rest has no known cause. This sample lists under 90,000 clones; more than 70% were detected once. Of the sample, approximately 0.2% is held by the ten largest clones. Sequencing was performed on CD4+ or CD8+ T cells sorted from blood, taken in a trial of the OX40 agonist ivuxolimab. The receptor set was obtained from an adult with an advanced solid tumor such as melanoma, head and neck, liver or kidney cancer.

The CDR3 spells CATSTGTNEKLFF. The CDR3 nucleotides read TGTGCCACCTCGACAGGGACTAATGAAAAACTGTTTTTT. The rearrangement uses TRBV15 and TRBJ1-4; TRBD1 agrees at 7 bases. The CDR3 covers 13 residues. CDR1 is LNHNV and CDR2 is YYDKDF in the germline V gene (reference sequence). Trimming cost V 8 bases and J 2 bases; bases outside gene matches: 2. Using reference TRBV15 and TRBJ1-4 for the parts outside the CDR3, the full variable domain is DAMVIQNPRYQVTQFGKPVTLSCSQTLNHNVMYWYQQKSSQAPKLLFHYYDKDFNNEADTPDNFQSRRPNTSFCFLDIRSPGLGDTAMYLCATSTGTNEKLFFGSGTQLSVL.

The gene calls are TRBV7-9 and TRBJ2-1; D might be TRBD2 (5 bases). CDR1 is SEHNR, CDR2 FQNEAQ, per germline (reference sequence). The CDR3 has 14 amino acids. V was clipped by 2 bases and J by 6 bases, with 11 bases between them. The CDR3 protein is CASSLISSSNEQFF. Here the CDR3 DNA reads TGTGCCAGCAGCTTAATCTCTAGCTCCAATGAGCAGTTCTTC.

The V and J genes are TRBV9 and TRBJ2-2, with D possibly matching TRBD1 (6 bases). Germline values: CDR1 SGDLS, CDR2 YYNGEE. V was trimmed by 1 base and J by 6 bases, leaving 10 bases between them. The CDR3 is 14 residues long. CDR3 nucleotide sequence: TGTGCCAGCAGCGTATCCACAGGGTCCGGGGAGCTGTTTTTT. Residues: CASSVSTGSGELFF.